The clone carrying this T cell receptor (beta chain) has only a few counts. Its antigen is not known. This entry comes from a study of spatial heterogeneity in lung cancer. Study information: Each time, sequencing found more beta-chain sequences than alpha-chain sequences.

As for time point: blood at routine non-recurrence follow-up after resection. Extraction of whole RNA from tumor, nontumor lung or frozen PBMC preceded unsorted sequencing. Study-level points and caveats: Expanded tumor TCRs that were ubiquitous appeared in blood more at resection than follow-up.

V lost 4 bases, J lost 5 bases, and 13 bases lay in between. The CDR3 is 13 residues long. Germline assignment: CDR1 SGHRS and CDR2 YFSETQ. A single record per CDR3 protein comes from TCRdb applying MiXCR to the 5' RACE reads. The repertoire has tens of thousands of distinct CDR3 sequences, under 8% of them found once; the top ten carry 35% to 45%. This material consisted of PBMCs, taken at follow-up. This chain connects TRBV5-1 to TRBJ2-7, with D possibly being TRBD1 (6 bases). This clonotype was obtained from a female donor with early-stage non-small cell lung cancer. In DNA, the CDR3 is TGCGCCAGCAGCCCCCGGGACAACGACGAGCAGTACTTC. Its protein is CASSPRDNDEQYF. Together with reference TRBV5-1 and TRBJ2-7, the CDR3 gives the full variable domain: KAGVTQTPRYLIKTRGQQVTLSCSPISGHRSVSWYQQTPGQGLQFLFEYFSETQRNKGNFPGRFSGRQFSNSRSEMNVSTLELGDSALYLCASSPRDNDEQYFGPGTRLTVT.